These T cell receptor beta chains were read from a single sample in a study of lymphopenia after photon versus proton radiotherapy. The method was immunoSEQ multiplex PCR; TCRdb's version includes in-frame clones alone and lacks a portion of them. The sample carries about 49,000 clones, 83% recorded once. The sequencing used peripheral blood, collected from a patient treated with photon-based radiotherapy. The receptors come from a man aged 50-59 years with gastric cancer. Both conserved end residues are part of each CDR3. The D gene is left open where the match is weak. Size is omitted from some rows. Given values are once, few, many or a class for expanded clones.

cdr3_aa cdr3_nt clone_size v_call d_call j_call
CASSLGGKTPDEQYF TGCGCCAGCAGCTTGGGGGGTAAGACACCTGACGAGCAGTACTTC - TRBV5-1 - TRBJ2-7
CASRSPRGSNQPQHF TGTGCCAGCAGATCACCCCGGGGAAGCAATCAGCCCCAGCATTTT - TRBV28 - TRBJ1-5
CASSLGGKPRETQYF TGTGCCAGCAGCTTAGGAGGCAAACCGAGAGAGACCCAGTACTTC - TRBV7-2 - TRBJ2-5
CASSKLAGLPYEQYF TGTGCCAGCAGCAAACTGGCGGGACTCCCCTACGAGCAGTACTTC - TRBV21-1 - TRBJ2-7
CATSRDKGLAGGGQFF TGTGCCACCAGCAGAGATAAGGGACTAGCGGGAGGGGGGCAGTTCTTC - TRBV15 TRBD2 TRBJ2-1
CASSLWYNSGANVLTF TGTGCCAGCAGCTTGTGGTACAACTCTGGGGCCAACGTCCTGACTTTC - TRBV5-6 - TRBJ2-6
CASSLVALNTEAFF TGTGCCAGCAGCTTAGTGGCCTTGAACACTGAAGCTTTCTTT - TRBV7-9 - TRBJ1-1
CAWSGGGGFGYTF TGTGCCTGGAGTGGCGGCGGGGGGTTTGGCTACACCTTC - TRBV30 - TRBJ1-2
CASSSLRGRVGYTF TGTGCCAGCAGCTCCCTCCGGGGGAGAGTAGGCTACACCTTC - TRBV11-2 - TRBJ1-2
CASSPLGQSRGGYTF TGTGCCAGCAGCCCCCTGGGCCAAAGTCGCGGTGGCTACACCTTC - TRBV7-8 - TRBJ1-2
CASSERQNYGYTF TGTGCCAGCAGTGAGAGACAGAACTATGGCTACACCTTC - TRBV7-1 - TRBJ1-2
CASSLAAGRSYNEQFF TGTGCCAGCAGCTTAGCCGCGGGCCGGTCATACAATGAGCAGTTCTTC - TRBV7-2 - TRBJ2-1
CASSLRWFEAFF TGTGCCAGCAGCTTAAGATGGTTCGAAGCTTTCTTT once TRBV7-7 - TRBJ1-1
CASSLMGGAGYNEQFF TGTGCCAGCAGCTTAATGGGGGGCGCGGGATACAATGAGCAGTTCTTC - TRBV5-6 - TRBJ2-1
CASSKDRADQPQHF TGTGCCAGCAGCAAGGACAGGGCCGATCAGCCCCAGCATTTT few TRBV7-9 TRBD1 TRBJ1-5
CASSPKRDRVNEQFF TGTGCCAGCAGTCCCAAGCGGGACCGCGTCAATGAGCAGTTCTTC - TRBV6-6 TRBD2 TRBJ2-1
CASTRGGGRTEAFF TGTGCCAGCACCCGGGGAGGGGGGAGGACTGAAGCTTTCTTT few TRBV2 - TRBJ1-1
CASSKGQGRKNTEAFF TGTGCCAGCAGCAAGGGACAGGGGCGGAAGAACACTGAAGCTTTCTTT - TRBV9 TRBD1 TRBJ1-1
CASGRQGNYGYTF TGTGCCAGCGGGAGACAGGGGAACTATGGCTACACCTTC - TRBV2 TRBD1 TRBJ1-2
CASTNLGGFSYGYTF TGTGCCAGCACAAACCTAGGGGGCTTCTCCTATGGCTACACCTTC - TRBV7-2 TRBD1 TRBJ1-2
CASRQRERAETQYF TGTGCCAGCAGACAGCGGGAAAGGGCAGAGACCCAGTACTTC once TRBV27 TRBD2 TRBJ2-5
CASSLKDGYEQYF TGTGCCAGCAGTTTAAAAGACGGGTACGAGCAGTACTTC - TRBV27 - TRBJ2-7
CASSVAPRVPYEQYF TGTGCCAGCAGTGTGGCGCCCAGGGTACCCTACGAGCAGTACTTC few TRBV2 - TRBJ2-7
CASSYNRVATNEKLFF TGTGCCAGCAGTTACAATAGAGTCGCAACTAATGAAAAACTGTTTTTT - TRBV6-5 - TRBJ1-4
CASSLPSGSHEQFF TGTGCCAGCAGCCTTCCTAGCGGGAGCCATGAGCAGTTCTTC - TRBV7-2 TRBD2 TRBJ2-1
CASSLTGAGNTIYF TGTGCCAGCAGCCTCACAGGGGCTGGAAACACCATATATTTT - TRBV7-9 TRBD1 TRBJ1-3
CASTERAGSNQPQHF TGTGCCAGCACAGAACGGGCAGGTAGCAATCAGCCCCAGCATTTT - TRBV25-1 - TRBJ1-5
CATSRDRVAGSDTQYF TGTGCCACCAGCAGAGATCGGGTAGCGGGAAGTGATACGCAGTATTTT - TRBV15 TRBD2 TRBJ2-3
CASSPTSGSSYEQYF TGTGCCAGCTCCCCTACTAGCGGGAGTTCCTACGAGCAGTACTTC - TRBV19 TRBD2 TRBJ2-7
CASSYEATEAFF TGTGCCAGCAGTTACGAGGCAACTGAAGCTTTCTTT - TRBV6-6 - TRBJ1-1
CASSQGAQGLIRNTQYF TGCGCCAGCAGCCAAGGCGCACAGGGACTCATAAGGAATACGCAGTATTTT - TRBV4-1 - TRBJ2-3
CASSMGQVGNQPQHF TGCGCCAGCAGTATGGGGCAGGTGGGCAATCAGCCCCAGCATTTT - TRBV10-2 - TRBJ1-5
CASSKKEGDGYTF TGTGCCAGCTCCAAAAAGGAGGGAGATGGCTACACCTTC - TRBV18 - TRBJ1-2
CASSLGSLAGSYEQYF TGTGCCAGCAGCTTAGGGTCCCTAGCGGGGTCCTACGAGCAGTACTTC - TRBV7-8 TRBD2 TRBJ2-7
CASRGGTGRRAGNTIYF TGTGCCAGCAGGGGGGGGACAGGCCGCCGAGCTGGAAACACCATATATTTT few TRBV11-2 TRBD1 TRBJ1-3
CASSARTGSSGNTIYF TGTGCCAGCAGCGCTCGGACAGGGTCCTCTGGAAACACCATATATTTT - TRBV9 TRBD1 TRBJ1-3
CASSLERRGEVGANVLTF TGTGCCAGCAGCTTAGAACGGAGGGGAGAGGTTGGGGCCAACGTCCTGACTTTC - TRBV7-6 - TRBJ2-6
CASSLGYRSSYNEQFF TGTGCCAGCAGCCTAGGGTACAGAAGCTCCTACAATGAGCAGTTCTTC few TRBV9 - TRBJ2-1
CASSFGGKGNEQFF TGCGCCAGCAGCTTTGGGGGGAAGGGCAATGAGCAGTTCTTC - TRBV5-1 - TRBJ2-1
CASRPEGQVYGYTF TGTGCCAGCAGGCCAGAAGGACAGGTATATGGCTACACCTTC - TRBV27 TRBD1 TRBJ1-2
CATSRGKGGNSYNEQFF TGTGCCACCAGCAGAGGAAAGGGGGGGAACTCCTACAATGAGCAGTTCTTC few TRBV15 - TRBJ2-1
CASSSNQEGKGYTF TGTGCCAGCAGCTCCAATCAGGAGGGGAAAGGCTACACCTTC - TRBV7-9 - TRBJ1-2
CASSLMSASGRGGNEQFF TGTGCCAGCAGCTTAATGTCGGCTAGCGGGAGGGGAGGAAATGAGCAGTTCTTC - TRBV7-2 TRBD2 TRBJ2-1
CASSFVAGTGWTEAFF TGTGCCAGCAGCTTTGTCGCCGGGACAGGGTGGACTGAAGCTTTCTTT once TRBV7-9 TRBD1 TRBJ1-1
CASSPINAGELFF TGTGCCAGCAGTCCCATTAATGCCGGGGAGCTGTTTTTT - TRBV27 - TRBJ2-2
CASSEKAGLYGYTF TGTGCCAGCAGTGAAAAGGCAGGCCTCTATGGCTACACCTTC - TRBV6-1 - TRBJ1-2
CASSDRRGGELFF TGTGCCAGCAGTGACCGGCGCGGCGGGGAGCTGTTTTTT few TRBV6-4 - TRBJ2-2
CASSGTGVGYGYTF TGTGCCAGCAGTGGGACAGGGGTTGGATATGGCTACACCTTC few TRBV2 TRBD1 TRBJ1-2
CASSPQGSQETQYF TGTGCCAGCTCACCACAAGGGAGCCAAGAGACCCAGTACTTC - TRBV18 - TRBJ2-5
CAISESQGNSYNEQFF TGTGCCATCAGTGAGTCCCAGGGAAACTCATACAATGAGCAGTTCTTC - TRBV10-3 - TRBJ2-1
CASSLSTGAGYNEQFF TGTGCCAGCAGTCTATCGACAGGGGCGGGTTACAATGAGCAGTTCTTC once TRBV28 TRBD1 TRBJ2-1
CASSLAFDGTDTQYF TGTGCCAGCAGTTTAGCTTTCGACGGCACAGATACGCAGTATTTT - TRBV28 - TRBJ2-3
CATSRDYEDGFF TGTGCCACCAGCAGAGATTACGAGGATGGTTTCTTT few TRBV15 - TRBJ1-1